The 29 T cell receptor beta chains given below trace back to one sample, sequenced in a study of shared T cell receptors in the human thymus. The repertoire was sequenced with immunoSEQ multiplex PCR; TCRdb's copy has only in-frame clones and lacks some. The profile shows 700,000 or so clones, 75% to 90% of them singletons. These data were likewise used in another study, on human thymus T cells.

What was sequenced was thymocytes. These receptors were collected from a girl in the first two years of life with a congenital heart defect.

This sequence joins TRBV4-3 and TRBJ1-1; D is undetermined. The germline CDR1 and CDR2 sequences are LGHNA and YSLEER. The CDR3 runs 13 residues. The V end lost 0 bases, the J end lost 7 bases, and 9 bases lay between the germline ends. The CDR3 sequence is CASSQEEGCEAFF. CDR3 nucleotide sequence: TGCGCCAGCAGCCAAGAGGAGGGCTGTGAAGCTTTCTTT.

CDR3 amino acids: CASSLVGSMNTEAFF. The CDR3 DNA reads TGTGCCAGCAGCTTAGTAGGGAGCATGAACACTGAAGCTTTCTTT. This chain connects TRBV7-8 to TRBJ1-1; D gene ambiguous. Germline CDR1 SGHVS, CDR2 FQNEAQ. This CDR3 has 15 residues. The V end lost 1 base, the J end lost 0 bases, and 9 bases lay between the germline ends. The full variable domain, in which reference TRBV7-8 and TRBJ1-1 provide the parts outside the CDR3, is GAGVSQSPRYKVAKRGQDVALRCDPISGHVSLFWYQQALGQGPEFLTYFQNEAQLDKSGLPSDRFFAERPEGSVSTLKIQRTQQEDSAVYLCASSLVGSMNTEAFFGQGTRLTVV.

This clone showed up just a few times. This chain links TRBV5-8 with TRBJ2-5; the match to TRBD1 covers 7 bases. With V trimmed by 4 bases and J by 4 bases, 4 bases remained unmatched. From germline, CDR1 is SGHTS and CDR2 YDEGEE. The CDR3 is 13 amino acids. CDR3 bases: TGTGCCAGCAGCAAGACAGGGCGAGAGACCCAGTACTTC. It encodes CASSKTGRETQYF.

The genes are TRBV7-8 and TRBJ1-5; 8 nucleotides agree with TRBD1. Germline-derived CDR1 and CDR2 are SGHVS and FQNEAQ. Trimming removed 1 base from V and 6 bases from J; junction bases left unmatched: 8. The CDR3 loop spans 16 amino acids. This CDR3 is CASSLEGQGAAQPQHF. The CDR3 DNA reads as TGTGCCAGCAGCTTAGAAGGACAGGGAGCGGCTCAGCCCCAGCATTTT.

This chain joins TRBV5-1 and TRBJ2-1; a weak D match, TRBD1 (5 bases). Germline V gene lookup returns CDR1 SGHRS and CDR2 YFSETQ. The CDR3 sequence is 15 residues long. V was trimmed by 4 bases and J by 7 bases, leaving 18 bases between them. The CDR3 here is CASSGAPPSWNEQFF. The CDR3 DNA follows: TGCGCCAGCAGCGGGGCCCCACCTTCTTGGAATGAGCAGTTCTTC.

This clone was observed a single time. The rearrangement links TRBV6-5 to TRBJ1-2; D not certain. Germline V CDR1 and CDR2: MNHEY, SVGAGI. Trimming took off 1 base at V and 4 bases at J, with 7 bases between the two ends. This CDR3 comprises 13 residues. In DNA, the CDR3 is TGTGCCAGCAGTTACTGGACTGCCTATGGCTACACCTTC. Its translation: CASSYWTAYGYTF.

This chain joins TRBV27 and TRBJ2-1, with TRBD1 matching over 9 bases. The germline V gene has CDR1 MNHEY and CDR2 SMNVEV (reference sequence). The CDR3 is made up of 15 amino acids. After removal of 6 bases from V and 5 bases from J, the junction contained 8 bases not matched to a gene. The DNA for the CDR3 is TGTGCCAGCAGCTCAGATGGGACAGGGAACAATGAGCAGTTCTTC. Residues: CASSSDGTGNNEQFF.

V usage is TRBV11-2 and J usage is TRBJ2-7, with D possibly being TRBD2 (6 bases). Germline CDR1 is SGHAT and CDR2 is FQNNGV. V dropped 1 base and J dropped 1 base, with 17 bases sitting between them. The length of the CDR3 is 17 residues. CDR3 sequence: CASSLGWPRRGSYEQYF. The CDR3, as DNA: TGTGCCAGCAGCTTAGGTTGGCCCCGGCGGGGTTCCTACGAGCAGTACTTC.

The V call is TRBV2, the J call TRBJ1-1; D is possibly TRBD1 (5 bases). The CDR3 runs to 17 residues. The V end lost 3 bases, the J end lost 3 bases, and 20 bases lay between the germline ends. Germline CDR1 SNHLY, CDR2 FYNNEI. The CDR3 spells CASSDPKGLVLYTEAFF. The CDR3 DNA reads TGTGCCAGCAGTGACCCGAAGGGGCTTGTATTGTACACTGAAGCTTTCTTT.

The chain couples TRBV6-5 to TRBJ1-1; 8 bases are shared with TRBD1. The ends lost 6 bases at V and 7 bases at J; junction bases unmatched: 13. The germline V gene encodes CDR1 MNHEY and CDR2 SVGAGI. This CDR3 contains 15 residues. In DNA, the CDR3 is TGTGCCAGCAGCCGTATACCGGGACAGGTCTTTGAAGCTTTCTTT. Its translation is CASSRIPGQVFEAFF.

The chain has TRBV7-6 and TRBJ1-1; perhaps TRBD1 as D (6 bases). With 1 base removed from V and 1 base from J, the gap between germline ends came to 10 bases. This CDR3 is 15 amino acids long. Germline V gene data show CDR1 as SGHVS and CDR2 as FNYEAQ. Here the CDR3 reads CASSLVGRGNTEAFF. In nucleotides, the CDR3 is TGTGCCAGCAGCTTAGTCGGCAGGGGGAACACTGAAGCTTTCTTT.

The chain carries TRBV9 and TRBJ1-1; 7 positions agree with TRBD1. The CDR3 totals 14 residues. J was trimmed by 7 bases and V by 4 bases; bases with no gene match: 10. Germline CDR1 and CDR2: SGDLS and YYNGEE. The CDR3 here is CASSPPTGRLEAFF. The CDR3 nucleotides are TGTGCCAGCAGCCCTCCGACAGGGAGGCTTGAAGCTTTCTTT. The full variable domain, its missing parts supplied by reference TRBV9 and TRBJ1-1, is DSGVTQTPKHLITATGQRVTLRCSPRSGDLSVYWYQQSLDQGLQFLIQYYNGEERAKGNILERFSAQQFPDLHSELNLSSLELGDSALYFCASSPPTGRLEAFFGQGTRLTVV.

This clone showed up just a few times. The V and J genes are TRBV15 and TRBJ1-1; TRBD1 matches at 8 bases. V gave up 8 bases and J gave up 4 bases; unmatched junction bases: 12. Per germline, CDR1 LNHNV and CDR2 YYDKDF (reference sequence). This CDR3 comprises 15 residues. CDR3 amino acids: CATRDRRCKGTEAFF. The CDR3, as DNA: TGTGCCACCCGGGACAGGAGGTGTAAAGGCACTGAAGCTTTCTTT.

This clone occurred once. V and J are TRBV15 and TRBJ2-1; a possible D gene is TRBD1 (5 bases). Trimming took off 3 bases at V and 5 bases at J, with 8 bases between the two ends. The CDR3 extends over 13 amino acids. Germline V CDR1 and CDR2: LNHNV, YYDKDF (reference sequence). Here the CDR3 reads CATSRDKDNEQFF. As DNA, the CDR3 is TGTGCCACCAGCAGGGACAAGGACAATGAGCAGTTCTTC. Complete variable domain (other parts from reference TRBV15 and TRBJ2-1): DAMVIQNPRYQVTQFGKPVTLSCSQTLNHNVMYWYQQKSSQAPKLLFHYYDKDFNNEADTPDNFQSRRPNTSFCFLDIRSPGLGDTAMYLCATSRDKDNEQFFGPGTRLTVL.

Remarks on this clone: One end of the junction varies from germline; a read error may be responsible. The CDR3 loop is CRGGSGGYQETQYF. The CDR3 DNA follows: TGCCGCGGGGGTAGCGGGGGGTACCAAGAGACCCAGTACTTC. The chain recombines TRBV2 with TRBJ2-5, with 10 bases that match TRBD2. The CDR3 sequence is 14 residues long. Germline V gene data show CDR1 as SNHLY and CDR2 as FYNNEI.

This chain uses TRBV2 with TRBJ1-5; D is unclear. V dropped 6 bases and J dropped 5 bases, with 20 bases sitting between them. The CDR3 totals 16 residues. Germline CDR1 reads SNHLY; CDR2 reads FYNNEI. The CDR3, as DNA: TGTGCCAGCAGCGAACCCGAGGGAATCGTTTATCAGCCCCAGCATTTT. It encodes CASSEPEGIVYQPQHF.

The chain recombines TRBV5-8 with TRBJ1-6, with 7 nucleotides matching TRBD1. Per germline, CDR1 SGHTS and CDR2 YDEGEE. V shed 0 bases and J 7 bases; nucleotides not matched to a gene: 4. This CDR3 region has 15 residues. CDR3 nucleotides: TGTGCCAGCAGCTTGGGACAGGGAGTCAATTCACCCCTCCACTTT. It encodes CASSLGQGVNSPLHF.

J is TRBJ1-1 and V is TRBV5-1, with 7 bases identical to TRBD1. The V segment lost 4 bases and the J segment 1 base; nucleotides outside the gene matches: 4. The CDR3 contains 14 residues. Germline V gives CDR1 SGHRS, CDR2 YFSETQ. CDR3 protein: CASSQTGSNTEAFF. DNA of the CDR3: TGCGCCAGCAGCCAGACAGGGTCGAACACTGAAGCTTTCTTT.

This clone was recorded once. V is TRBV5-6 and J is TRBJ1-1, with 7 bases matching TRBD1. The CDR3 consists of 17 residues. In germline, CDR1 is SGHDT, CDR2 YYEEEE. The ends lost 3 bases at V and 0 bases at J; junction bases unmatched: 11. CDR3 DNA: TGTGCCAGCAGCTCGGCCTCAGGGGGAATCCTGAACACTGAAGCTTTCTTT. This translates into CASSSASGGILNTEAFF.

V usage is TRBV2 and J usage is TRBJ1-2; D may be TRBD1 (5 bases). This CDR3 contains 15 residues. The ends were cut back, 1 base at V and 8 bases at J, with 17 bases in the middle. Germline V gene data show CDR1 as SNHLY and CDR2 as FYNNEI. CDR3 protein: CASSEGVGAADGYTF. DNA of the CDR3: TGTGCCAGCAGTGAAGGGGTAGGGGCGGCGGACGGCTACACCTTC.

J is TRBJ2-1 and V is TRBV6-4; D may be TRBD2 (5 bases). Germline V CDR1 and CDR2: MRHNA, SNTAGT. CDR3 size: 14 residues. V lost 3 bases and J 8 bases, leaving 14 bases between the germline ends. CDR3 nucleotides: TGTGCCAGCAGTGAAGGAGGAAGGAGCGATGAGCAGTTCTTC. Translation: CASSEGGRSDEQFF.

This clone was observed a handful of times. This chain connects TRBV7-8 to TRBJ2-3; TRBD1 might be the D (6 bases). Trimming removed 3 bases from V and 1 base from J, with 14 bases in between. Per the germline V gene, CDR1 is SGHVS and CDR2 is FQNEAQ. CDR3 length: 16 amino acids. This CDR3 is CASSLTGLFGTDTQYF. CDR3 sequence (DNA): TGTGCCAGCAGCTTGACAGGTCTCTTTGGCACAGATACGCAGTATTTT.

This chain connects TRBV28 to TRBJ1-2, with 10 bases aligning to TRBD1. The germline V gene has CDR1 MDHEN and CDR2 SYDVKM. J was trimmed by 5 bases and V by 6 bases; bases with no gene match: 9. The CDR3 is 15 residues long. CDR3 amino acids: CASRCRDRGGYGYTF. The CDR3 DNA sequence: TGTGCCAGCAGATGCCGGGACAGGGGAGGTTATGGCTACACCTTC.

V is TRBV7-4 and J is TRBJ2-2; no clear D. Germline CDR1 and CDR2: SGHVT and SQSDAQ. Trimming shortened V by 2 bases and J by 2 bases, and 6 bases separated the two germline ends. The CDR3 spans 14 residues. The CDR3 sequence: CASSLTENTGELFF. The CDR3 nucleotides are TGTGCCAGCAGCTTAACTGAAAACACCGGGGAGCTGTTTTTT.

J is TRBJ1-1 and V is TRBV29-1; 8 positions agree with TRBD1. V lost 1 base, J lost 0 bases, and 7 bases stayed unmatched. The CDR3 spans 16 residues. Germline V gene lookup returns CDR1 SQVTM and CDR2 ANQGSEA. The CDR3 loop is CSVEGVQGVMNTEAFF. DNA for the CDR3: TGCAGCGTTGAAGGAGTACAGGGGGTGATGAACACTGAAGCTTTCTTT.

This rearrangement joins TRBV9 to TRBJ2-3, with 7 positions matching TRBD2. This CDR3 spans 16 amino acids. J was trimmed by 0 bases and V by 0 bases; bases with no gene match: 4. The V gene's germline CDR1 is SGDLS and CDR2 YYNGEE. Written as DNA, the CDR3 is TGTGCCAGCAGCGTAGAAGCGGGGTGTAGCACAGATACGCAGTATTTT. Residues: CASSVEAGCSTDTQYF. Based on the CDR3 plus reference TRBV9 and TRBJ2-3, the full variable domain is DSGVTQTPKHLITATGQRVTLRCSPRSGDLSVYWYQQSLDQGLQFLIQYYNGEERAKGNILERFSAQQFPDLHSELNLSSLELGDSALYFCASSVEAGCSTDTQYFGPGTRLTVL.

The CDR3 is CASGDRRNSPLHF. The CDR3 bases are TGTGCCAGCGGCGACAGGAGAAATTCACCCCTCCACTTT. The chain has TRBV6-1 and TRBJ1-6, with D perhaps TRBD1 (6 bases). V lost 8 bases to trimming and J lost 7 bases, with 12 bases between them. The germline gives CDR1 MNHNS, CDR2 SASEGT. CDR3 size: 13 residues.

This chain links TRBV7-2 with TRBJ1-5, with no clear D. The germline gives CDR1 SGHTA, CDR2 FQGNSA. CDR3 length: 16 residues. Trimming left V 2 bases short and J 0 bases short, with 11 bases between. The CDR3 DNA reads TGTGCCAGCAGCTTAACAGAGAGTAATAGCAATCAGCCCCAGCATTTT. It is translated as CASSLTESNSNQPQHF.

The chain is built from TRBV9 and TRBJ1-4, with 7 bases lining up with TRBD1. V lost 3 bases to trimming and J lost 2 bases; unmatched junction nucleotides: 7. The CDR3 consists of 16 residues. Germline V gene data show CDR1 as SGDLS and CDR2 as YYNGEE. The CDR3 reads CASSATGIRTNEKLFF. CDR3 sequence (DNA): TGTGCCAGCAGCGCGACAGGGATTCGCACTAATGAAAAACTGTTTTTT.